The present T cell receptor (beta chain) was sequenced within a study of a mutant IDH1 vaccine in newly diagnosed glioma. Study information: Initiation of the vaccine course occurred 4-6 weeks after radiotherapy alone, or alongside temozolomide cycles. Patients got radiotherapy, temozolomide, or both beforehand, and most got both.

Time point here: week 23, last vaccination. Doses of 300 ug of mutant IDH1 20-mer peptide were given with topical imiquimod. New IDH1-mutant, ATRX-lost WHO grade 3 or 4 astrocytomas occurred in donors. As concerns this clone: Its specificity is not known.

Here immunoSEQ multiplex PCR was the method, and the copy in TCRdb shows in-frame clones only, minus some. The sample has over 35,000 clones, roughly 84% seen once. Between the trimmed V and J ends, which lost 3 bases and 0 bases, there was a span of 3 bases. CDR3 length: 13 amino acids. CDR1 and CDR2 (germline): SGDLS, YYNGEE. V gene TRBV9 combines with J gene TRBJ2-2, with D uncertain. The sample was PBMCs, taken from a glioma patient whose treatment included an IDH1 peptide vaccine. The TCR was taken from a woman aged 18-30 years with glioma. Some clones in this sample may be carry-over from other donors' samples. DNA for the CDR3: TGTGCCAGCAGCGGGACGAACACCGGGGAGCTGTTTTTT. Protein: CASSGTNTGELFF.